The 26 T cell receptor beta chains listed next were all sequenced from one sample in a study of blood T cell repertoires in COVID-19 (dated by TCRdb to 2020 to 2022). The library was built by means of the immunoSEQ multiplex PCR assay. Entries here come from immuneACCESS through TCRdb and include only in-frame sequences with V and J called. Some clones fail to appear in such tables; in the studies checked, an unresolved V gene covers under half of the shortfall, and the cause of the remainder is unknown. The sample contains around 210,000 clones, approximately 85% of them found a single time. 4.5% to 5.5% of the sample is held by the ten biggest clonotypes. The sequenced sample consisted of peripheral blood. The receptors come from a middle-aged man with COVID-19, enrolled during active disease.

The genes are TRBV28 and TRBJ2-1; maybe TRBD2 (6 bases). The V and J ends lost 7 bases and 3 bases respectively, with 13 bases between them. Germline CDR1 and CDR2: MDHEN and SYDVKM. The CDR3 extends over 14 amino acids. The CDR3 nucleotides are TGTGCCAGCACCCCCTTGGGGGGCTACAATGAGCAGTTCTTC. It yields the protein CASTPLGGYNEQFF.

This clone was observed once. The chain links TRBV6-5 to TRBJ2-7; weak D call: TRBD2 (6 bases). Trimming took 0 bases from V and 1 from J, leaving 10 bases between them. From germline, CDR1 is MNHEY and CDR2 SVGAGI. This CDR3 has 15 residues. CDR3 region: CASSYSWAGSYEQYF. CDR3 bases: TGTGCCAGCAGTTACTCATGGGCGGGGTCCTACGAGCAGTACTTC.

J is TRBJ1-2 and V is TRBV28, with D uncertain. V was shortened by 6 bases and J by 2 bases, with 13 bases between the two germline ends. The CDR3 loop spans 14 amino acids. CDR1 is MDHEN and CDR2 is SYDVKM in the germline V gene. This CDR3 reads CASRTGDQNYGYTF. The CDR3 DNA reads TGTGCCAGCAGAACCGGGGATCAAAACTATGGCTACACCTTC.

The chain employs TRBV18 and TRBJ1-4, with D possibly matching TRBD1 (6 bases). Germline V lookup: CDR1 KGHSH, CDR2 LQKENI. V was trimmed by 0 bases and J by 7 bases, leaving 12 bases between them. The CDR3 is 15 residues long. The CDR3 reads CASSPPSGAGEKLFF. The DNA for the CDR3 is TGTGCCAGCTCACCACCGTCAGGGGCAGGTGAAAAACTGTTTTTT. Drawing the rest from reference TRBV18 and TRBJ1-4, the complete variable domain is NAGVMQNPRHLVRRRGQEARLRCSPMKGHSHVYWYRQLPEEGLKFMVYLQKENIIDESGMPKERFSAEFPKEGPSILRIQQVVRGDSAAYFCASSPPSGAGEKLFFGSGTQLSVL.

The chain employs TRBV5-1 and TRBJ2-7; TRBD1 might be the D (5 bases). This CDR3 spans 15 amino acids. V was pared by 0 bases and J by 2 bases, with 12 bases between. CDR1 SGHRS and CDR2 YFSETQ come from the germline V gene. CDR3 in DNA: TGCGCCAGCAGCTTGGGACAGACGCAAACCTACGAGCAGTACTTC. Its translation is CASSLGQTQTYEQYF. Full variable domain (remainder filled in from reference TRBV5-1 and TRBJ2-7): KAGVTQTPRYLIKTRGQQVTLSCSPISGHRSVSWYQQTPGQGLQFLFEYFSETQRNKGNFPGRFSGRQFSNSRSEMNVSTLELGDSALYLCASSLGQTQTYEQYFGPGTRLTVT.

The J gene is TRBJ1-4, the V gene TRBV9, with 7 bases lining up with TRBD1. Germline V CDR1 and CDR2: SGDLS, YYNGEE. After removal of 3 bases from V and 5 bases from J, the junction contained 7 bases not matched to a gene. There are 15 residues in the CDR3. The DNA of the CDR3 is TGTGCCAGCAGCGCCTCGGGACAGTTGAATGAAAAACTGTTTTTT. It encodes CASSASGQLNEKLFF.

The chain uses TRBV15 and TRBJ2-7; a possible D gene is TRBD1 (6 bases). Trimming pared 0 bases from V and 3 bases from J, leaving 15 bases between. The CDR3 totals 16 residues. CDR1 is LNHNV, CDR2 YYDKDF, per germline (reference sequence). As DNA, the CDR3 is TGTGCCACCAGCAGAGATCATGGTACAGGGAACTACGAGCAGTACTTC. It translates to CATSRDHGTGNYEQYF.

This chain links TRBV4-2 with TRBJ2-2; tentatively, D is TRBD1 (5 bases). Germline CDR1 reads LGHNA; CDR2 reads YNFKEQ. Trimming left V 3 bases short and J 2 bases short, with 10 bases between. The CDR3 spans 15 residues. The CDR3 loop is CASSQGLKNTGELFF. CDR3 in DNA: TGTGCCAGCAGCCAGGGGCTCAAAAACACCGGGGAGCTGTTTTTT.

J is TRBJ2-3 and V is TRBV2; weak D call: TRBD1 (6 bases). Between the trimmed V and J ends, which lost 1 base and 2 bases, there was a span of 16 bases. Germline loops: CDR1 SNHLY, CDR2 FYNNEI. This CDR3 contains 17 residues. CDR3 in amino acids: CASSEERGTRFTDTQYF. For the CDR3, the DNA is TGTGCCAGCAGTGAAGAAAGGGGGACGCGGTTCACAGATACGCAGTATTTT.

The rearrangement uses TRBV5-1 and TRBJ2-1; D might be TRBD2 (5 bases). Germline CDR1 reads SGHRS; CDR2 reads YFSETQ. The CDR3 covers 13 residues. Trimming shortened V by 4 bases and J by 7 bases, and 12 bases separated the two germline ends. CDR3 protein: CASSRLLGNEQFF. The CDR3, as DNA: TGCGCCAGCAGCCGACTATTAGGGAATGAGCAGTTCTTC.

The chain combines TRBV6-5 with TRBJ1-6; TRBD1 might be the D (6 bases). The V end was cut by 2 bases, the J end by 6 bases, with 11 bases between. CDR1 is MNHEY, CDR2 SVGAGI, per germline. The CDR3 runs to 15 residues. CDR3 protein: CASSYEDSRNSPLHF. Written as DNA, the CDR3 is TGTGCCAGCAGTTACGAGGACAGCCGTAATTCACCCCTCCACTTT.

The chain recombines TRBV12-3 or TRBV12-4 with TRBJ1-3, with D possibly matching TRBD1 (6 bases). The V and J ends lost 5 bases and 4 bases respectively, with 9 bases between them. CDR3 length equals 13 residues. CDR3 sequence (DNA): TGTGCCAGCAGTCCTACAGGGGGAAACACCATATATTTT. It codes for CASSPTGGNTIYF.

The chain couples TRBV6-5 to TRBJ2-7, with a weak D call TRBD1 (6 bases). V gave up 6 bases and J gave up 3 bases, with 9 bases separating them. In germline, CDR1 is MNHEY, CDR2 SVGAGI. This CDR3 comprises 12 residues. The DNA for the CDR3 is TGTGCCAGCAGCGTGACAGGCTACGAGCAGTACTTC. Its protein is CASSVTGYEQYF.

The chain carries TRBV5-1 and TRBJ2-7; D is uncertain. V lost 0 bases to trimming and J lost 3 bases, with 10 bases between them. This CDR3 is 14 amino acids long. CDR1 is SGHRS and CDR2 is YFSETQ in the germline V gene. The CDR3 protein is CASSLEPYSYEQYF. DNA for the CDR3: TGCGCCAGCAGCTTGGAACCGTACAGCTACGAGCAGTACTTC.

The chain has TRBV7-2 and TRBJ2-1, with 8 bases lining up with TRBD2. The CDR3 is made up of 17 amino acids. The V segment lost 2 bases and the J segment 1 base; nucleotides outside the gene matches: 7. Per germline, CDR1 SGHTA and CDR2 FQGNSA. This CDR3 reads CASSLSPGGGSYNEQFF. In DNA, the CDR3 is TGTGCCAGCAGCTTATCCCCCGGCGGGGGGTCCTACAATGAGCAGTTCTTC.

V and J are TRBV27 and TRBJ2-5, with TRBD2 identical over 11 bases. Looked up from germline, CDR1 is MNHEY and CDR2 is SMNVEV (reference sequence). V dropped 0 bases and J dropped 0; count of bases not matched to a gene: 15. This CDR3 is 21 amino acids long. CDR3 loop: CASSLSTPSGRLAGNQETQYF. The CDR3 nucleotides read TGTGCCAGCAGTTTATCGACCCCCTCCGGCCGACTAGCGGGGAACCAAGAGACCCAGTACTTC.

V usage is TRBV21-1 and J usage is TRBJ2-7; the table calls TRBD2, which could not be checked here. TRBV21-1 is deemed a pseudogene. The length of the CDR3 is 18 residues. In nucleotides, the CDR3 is TGTGCCAGCAGCAAATGTGCGCGGGCGGGGTCCATACACTACGAGCAGTACTTC. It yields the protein CASSKCARAGSIHYEQYF.

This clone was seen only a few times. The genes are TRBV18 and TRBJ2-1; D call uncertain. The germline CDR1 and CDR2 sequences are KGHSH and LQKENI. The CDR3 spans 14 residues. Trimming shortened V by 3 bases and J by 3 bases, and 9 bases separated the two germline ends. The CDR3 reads CASSPARNYNEQFF. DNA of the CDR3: TGTGCCAGCTCACCCGCTAGAAACTACAATGAGCAGTTCTTC.

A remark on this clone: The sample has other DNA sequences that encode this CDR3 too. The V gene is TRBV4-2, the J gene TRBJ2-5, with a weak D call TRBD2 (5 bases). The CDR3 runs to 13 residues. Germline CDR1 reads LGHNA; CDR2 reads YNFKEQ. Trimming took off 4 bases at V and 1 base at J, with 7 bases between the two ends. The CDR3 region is CASSPGIQETQYF. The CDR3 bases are TGTGCCAGCAGCCCCGGGATCCAAGAGACCCAGTACTTC.

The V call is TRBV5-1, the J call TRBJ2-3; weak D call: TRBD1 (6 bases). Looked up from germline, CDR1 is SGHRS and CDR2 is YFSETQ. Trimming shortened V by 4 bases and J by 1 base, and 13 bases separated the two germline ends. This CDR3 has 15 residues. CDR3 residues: CASSGRQDRTDTQYF. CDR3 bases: TGCGCCAGCAGCGGGAGACAGGACCGCACAGATACGCAGTATTTT.

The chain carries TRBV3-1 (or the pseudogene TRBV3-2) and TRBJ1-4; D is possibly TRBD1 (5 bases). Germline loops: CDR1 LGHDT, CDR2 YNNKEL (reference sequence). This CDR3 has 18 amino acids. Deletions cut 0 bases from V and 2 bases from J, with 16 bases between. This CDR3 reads CASSQDVRGEATNEKLFF. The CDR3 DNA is TGTGCCAGCAGCCAAGATGTCCGGGGGGAAGCTACTAATGAAAAACTGTTTTTT.

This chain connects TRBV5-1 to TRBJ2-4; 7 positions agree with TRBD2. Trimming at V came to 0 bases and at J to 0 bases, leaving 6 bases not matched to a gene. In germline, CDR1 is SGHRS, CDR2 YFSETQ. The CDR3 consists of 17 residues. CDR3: CASSLVGSGLAKNIQYF. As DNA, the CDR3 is TGCGCCAGCAGCTTGGTGGGTAGCGGGCTAGCCAAAAACATTCAGTACTTC.

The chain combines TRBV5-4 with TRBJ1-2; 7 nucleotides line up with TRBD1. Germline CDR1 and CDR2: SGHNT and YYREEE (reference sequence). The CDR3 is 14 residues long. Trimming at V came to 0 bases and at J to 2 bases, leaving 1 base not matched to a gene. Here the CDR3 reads CASSLGGQNYGYTF. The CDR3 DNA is TGTGCCAGCAGCTTGGGGGGACAGAACTATGGCTACACCTTC.

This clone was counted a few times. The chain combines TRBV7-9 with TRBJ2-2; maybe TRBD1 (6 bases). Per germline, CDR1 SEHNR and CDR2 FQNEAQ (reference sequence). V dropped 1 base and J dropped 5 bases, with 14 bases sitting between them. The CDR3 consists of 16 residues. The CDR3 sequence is CASSLEGGRTTGELFF. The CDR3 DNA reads TGTGCCAGCAGCTTAGAAGGGGGTCGGACTACCGGGGAGCTGTTTTTT. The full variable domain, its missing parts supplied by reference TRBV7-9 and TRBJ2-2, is DTGVSQNPRHKITKRGQNVTFRCDPISEHNRLYWYRQTLGQGPEFLTYFQNEAQLEKSRLLSDRFSAERPKGSFSTLEIQRTEQGDSAMYLCASSLEGGRTTGELFFGEGSRLTVL.

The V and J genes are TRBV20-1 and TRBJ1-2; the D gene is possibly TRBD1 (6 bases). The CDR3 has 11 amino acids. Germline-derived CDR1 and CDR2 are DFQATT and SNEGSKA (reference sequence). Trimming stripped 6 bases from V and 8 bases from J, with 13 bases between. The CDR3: CSAREGDGYTF. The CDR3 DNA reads TGCAGTGCGAGGGAGGGGGACGGCTACACCTTC.

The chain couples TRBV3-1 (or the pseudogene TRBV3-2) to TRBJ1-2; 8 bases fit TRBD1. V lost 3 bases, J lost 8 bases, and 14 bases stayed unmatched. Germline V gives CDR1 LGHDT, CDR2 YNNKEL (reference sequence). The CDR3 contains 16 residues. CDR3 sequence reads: CASSQGESDRVVGYTF. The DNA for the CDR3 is TGTGCCAGCAGCCAGGGAGAGTCGGACAGGGTGGTCGGCTACACCTTC.